These 25 T cell receptor beta chains originate from one sample sequenced in a study of T-cell reconstitution after alpha-beta-depleted transplantation in children. The TCRbeta library was prepared with unique molecular identifiers. TCRdb re-called the PCR reads with MiXCR, one entry per CDR3 protein. The sample contains hundreds of thousands of distinct CDR3 sequences, roughly 17% of which appear only once. The sample was PBMCs, mostly from graft donor cells, taken 360 days after TCRalphabeta/CD19-depleted stem cell transplant. The origin of the receptors is a boy less than two years old who had a stem cell transplant for Wiskott-Aldrich syndrome, so the T cells may come from the graft donor.

This clonotype showed up just a few times. The J gene is TRBJ2-2, the V gene TRBV5-1; D unclear. Germline lookup yields CDR1 SGHRS and CDR2 YFSETQ. The CDR3 has 14 residues. Trimming shortened V by 2 bases and J by 6 bases, and 11 bases separated the two germline ends. The CDR3: CASSFTWAAGELFF. The CDR3 nucleotides are TGCGCCAGCAGCTTTACGTGGGCGGCCGGGGAGCTGTTTTTT.

The J gene is TRBJ2-1, the V gene TRBV5-1; D might be TRBD2 (5 bases). Looked up from germline, CDR1 is SGHRS and CDR2 is YFSETQ. The ends were cut back, 3 bases at V and 8 bases at J, with 15 bases in the middle. The CDR3 has 14 residues. The CDR3 protein is CASSSSGTTYEQFF. CDR3 coding DNA: TGCGCCAGCAGCTCATCGGGAACGACATATGAGCAGTTCTTC.

V usage is TRBV11-2 and J usage is TRBJ2-7; TRBD2 matches 7 bases. The V and J ends lost 3 bases and 7 bases, in that order; junction bases with no gene match: 9. The germline gives CDR1 SGHAT, CDR2 FQNNGV. This CDR3 is 14 amino acids long. The CDR3 nucleotides are TGTGCCAGCAGCTTGGCTAGCGGTGAGGATGAGCAGTACTTC. It specifies CASSLASGEDEQYF.

The CDR3: CASSTGEGTEAFF. The DNA of the CDR3 is TGTGCCAGCAGTACAGGGGAGGGAACTGAAGCTTTCTTT. The J gene is TRBJ1-1, the V gene TRBV2, with TRBD1 matching 7 bases. Trimming at V came to 5 bases and at J to 5 bases, leaving 5 bases not matched to a gene. The CDR3 has 13 amino acids. Germline V gene data show CDR1 as SNHLY and CDR2 as FYNNEI.

This clonotype was seen a handful of times. This chain links TRBV5-1 with TRBJ2-7; D may be TRBD2 (5 bases). The V gene lost 2 bases and the J gene lost 0 bases, with 18 bases spanning the gap. CDR1 and CDR2 (germline): SGHRS, YFSETQ. The length of the CDR3 is 17 residues. The CDR3 reads CASSLTFGEISSYEQYF. The CDR3, as DNA: TGCGCCAGCAGCTTAACCTTTGGGGAGATTAGCTCCTACGAGCAGTACTTC.

This clonotype was recorded at least ten times. The chain employs TRBV24-1 and TRBJ1-1; D may be TRBD1 (5 bases). V lost 9 bases, J lost 4 bases, and 14 bases lay in between. This CDR3 contains 13 residues. Germline V lookup: CDR1 KGHDR, CDR2 SFDVKD. The CDR3 DNA sequence: TGTGCCACCCGGCCCAGGGAGCCCACTGAAGCTTTCTTT. Translation: CATRPREPTEAFF.

The chain combines TRBV6-1 with TRBJ1-6, with a possible D match to TRBD1 (5 bases). Deletions cut 8 bases from V and 9 bases from J, with 14 bases between. Germline-derived CDR1 and CDR2 are MNHNS and SASEGT. This CDR3 spans 13 amino acids. The CDR3 is CASGRPGGSPLHF. The CDR3 DNA reads as TGTGCCAGCGGCCGGCCGGGGGGTTCACCCCTCCACTTT.

This clonotype was picked up a small number of times. The rearrangement joins TRBV20-1 to TRBJ2-5; D remains unclear. From germline, CDR1 is DFQATT and CDR2 SNEGSKA (reference sequence). V was pared by 3 bases and J by 1 base, with 12 bases between. This CDR3 has 14 amino acids. The chain's CDR3 is CSASKDGSQETQYF. Here the CDR3 DNA reads TGCAGTGCTAGTAAGGACGGCTCCCAAGAGACCCAGTACTTC.

The chain recombines TRBV3-1 with TRBJ2-7; D is undetermined. This CDR3 has 12 residues. Germline-derived CDR1 and CDR2 are LGHDT and YNNKEL (reference sequence). The germline V and J ends were trimmed by 2 bases and 7 bases, with 9 bases remaining between them. The CDR3 nucleotides are TGTGCCAGCAGCCAACCCCTGGGAGAGCAGTACTTC. Translating gives CASSQPLGEQYF.

The genes are TRBV27 and TRBJ2-3, with a tentative D call TRBD2 (7 bases). Between the trimmed V and J ends, which lost 6 bases and 1 base, there was a span of 14 bases. CDR3 length equals 15 residues. In germline, CDR1 is MNHEY, CDR2 SMNVEV (reference sequence). Written as DNA, the CDR3 is TGTGCCAGCAGCTGGCGGGGGCGGGGCACAGATACGCAGTATTTT. Translating it yields CASSWRGRGTDTQYF.

This clonotype has a single count. This rearrangement joins TRBV20-1 to TRBJ1-5; possibly TRBD1 for D (5 bases). V was trimmed by 3 bases and J by 9 bases, leaving 21 bases between them. Germline V gives CDR1 DFQATT, CDR2 SNEGSKA (reference sequence). This CDR3 comprises 15 residues. CDR3 sequence reads: CSASRGSQEHRPQHF. CDR3 nucleotides: TGCAGTGCTAGTCGGGGGAGTCAGGAACATCGGCCCCAGCATTTT.

The table lists this clonotype with a few counts. The rearrangement links TRBV3-1 to TRBJ1-6; no firm D call. The CDR3 contains 18 residues. Germline V gene data show CDR1 as LGHDT and CDR2 as YNNKEL (reference sequence). V lost 0 bases and J lost 1, with 13 bases in between. The DNA for the CDR3 is TGTGCCAGCAGCCAAGAAAAACCGCCCAGGTCCTATAATTCACCCCTCCACTTT. Translation: CASSQEKPPRSYNSPLHF.

The rearrangement links TRBV11-2 to TRBJ2-7; a weak D match, TRBD2 (6 bases). V was clipped by 5 bases and J by 2 bases, with 10 bases between them. Germline V gene sequence: CDR1 SGHAT, CDR2 FQNNGV. The CDR3 contains 13 residues. The CDR3 loop reads CASSISGTYEQYF. DNA for the CDR3: TGTGCCAGCAGCATTAGCGGAACCTACGAGCAGTACTTC.

In its sample, this clonotype was seen a few times. The chain uses TRBV4-3 and TRBJ2-7, with D possibly TRBD2 on 6 matching bases. Trimming left V 0 bases short and J 3 bases short, with 18 bases between. This CDR3 has 17 amino acids. CDR1 LGHNA and CDR2 YSLEER come from the germline V gene. The CDR3 DNA follows: TGCGCCAGCAGCCAAGATAAGGGCGGGGCCCTTAACTACGAGCAGTACTTC. This codes for CASSQDKGGALNYEQYF.

This clonotype was detected only a few times. The chain has TRBV19 and TRBJ1-5; D is ambiguous. Trimming removed 6 bases from V and 3 bases from J, with 12 bases in between. The CDR3 is 14 amino acids. Germline assignment: CDR1 LNHDA and CDR2 SQIVND (reference sequence). The CDR3 protein is CASRASGFNQPQHF. The DNA of the CDR3 is TGTGCCAGTAGGGCGTCAGGTTTCAATCAGCCCCAGCATTTT.

V and J are TRBV5-1 and TRBJ2-6; weak D call: TRBD1 (5 bases). The CDR3 spans 17 residues. Trimming stripped 6 bases from V and 0 bases from J, with 16 bases between. CDR1 is SGHRS, CDR2 YFSETQ, per germline. The CDR3 region has the DNA TGCGCCAGCACGCCGAACCTTGACAGCTCTGGGGCCAACGTCCTGACTTTC. This translates into CASTPNLDSSGANVLTF. The full variable domain, completed using reference TRBV5-1 and TRBJ2-6, is KAGVTQTPRYLIKTRGQQVTLSCSPISGHRSVSWYQQTPGQGLQFLFEYFSETQRNKGNFPGRFSGRQFSNSRSEMNVSTLELGDSALYLCASTPNLDSSGANVLTFGAGSRLTVL.

The V call is TRBV18, the J call TRBJ2-7, with unresolved D. The CDR3 runs 14 residues. The V end lost 3 bases, the J end lost 0 bases, and 9 bases lay between the germline ends. Looked up from germline, CDR1 is KGHSH and CDR2 is LQKENI. The CDR3 loop is CASSPRSRSYEQYF. CDR3 in DNA: TGTGCCAGCTCACCCAGGTCACGCTCCTACGAGCAGTACTTC.

V gene TRBV15 combines with J gene TRBJ2-4; 7 positions match TRBD2. This CDR3 has 17 residues. V shed 3 bases and J 2 bases; nucleotides not matched to a gene: 10. The germline V gene has CDR1 LNHNV and CDR2 YYDKDF (reference sequence). This CDR3 is CATSSGGEAVSKNIQYF. CDR3 bases: TGTGCCACCAGCAGTGGGGGGGAGGCGGTTTCCAAAAACATTCAGTACTTC.

This clonotype was detected ten times or more. The rearrangement links TRBV20-1 to TRBJ2-5; 8 bases are shared with TRBD2. Trimming removed 6 bases from V and 1 base from J; junction bases left unmatched: 1. Germline CDR1 DFQATT, CDR2 SNEGSKA (reference sequence). The CDR3 consists of 12 residues. CDR3 DNA sequence: TGCAGTGCCGGGACTAGCCAAGAGACCCAGTACTTC. Encoded protein: CSAGTSQETQYF.

This clonotype was counted between two and nine times. V and J are TRBV29-1 and TRBJ2-1; 11 bases align to TRBD2. CDR3 size: 14 residues. J gave up 6 bases and V 6 bases, and 7 bases lay outside the gene matches. Germline CDR1 is SQVTM and CDR2 is ANQGSEA. The CDR3, as DNA: TGCAGCGTAATTCTTAGCGGGAGGGCCAATGAGCAGTTCTTC. Protein: CSVILSGRANEQFF.

V gene TRBV20-1 combines with J gene TRBJ1-2, with 7 bases matching TRBD1. The CDR3 spans 13 residues. V lost 6 bases to trimming and J lost 4 bases; unmatched junction nucleotides: 8. Germline CDR1 DFQATT, CDR2 SNEGSKA (reference sequence). CDR3 sequence: CSAKTGWGYGYTF. Written as DNA, the CDR3 is TGCAGTGCCAAGACAGGGTGGGGCTATGGCTACACCTTC.

This clonotype was observed a few times. V gene TRBV6-1 combines with J gene TRBJ2-7, with D unclear. The CDR3 is 13 amino acids. Per germline, CDR1 MNHNS and CDR2 SASEGT. The V and J ends lost 8 bases and 3 bases respectively, with 14 bases between them. Written as DNA, the CDR3 is TGTGCCAGCCTCCGACATGACATCTACGAGCAGTACTTC. It translates to CASLRHDIYEQYF.

This clonotype showed up just a few times. The rearrangement links TRBV4-3 to TRBJ2-7, with TRBD2 matching 7 bases. Losses at the gene ends were 0 bases for V and 1 base for J; bases not matched to a gene: 9. This CDR3 contains 17 residues. CDR1 LGHNA and CDR2 YSLEER come from the germline V gene. The CDR3 DNA is TGCGCCAGCAGCCAAGATCGGATGGGGGGGTTTTCCTACGAGCAGTACTTC. It specifies CASSQDRMGGFSYEQYF.

The chain links TRBV5-1 to TRBJ2-1, with 8 positions matching TRBD2. CDR1 and CDR2 (germline): SGHRS, YFSETQ. CDR3 size: 16 residues. The V segment lost 0 bases and the J segment 9 bases; nucleotides outside the gene matches: 11. The CDR3 is CASSLEAGAVAGEQFF. As DNA, the CDR3 is TGCGCCAGCAGCTTGGAAGCGGGGGCCGTAGCAGGTGAGCAGTTCTTC.

There are a few counts of this clonotype. V gene TRBV4-3 combines with J gene TRBJ2-3, with 7 bases that match TRBD2. The germline gives CDR1 LGHNA, CDR2 YSLEER. V dropped 4 bases and J dropped 0; count of bases not matched to a gene: 4. The CDR3 has 15 residues. The CDR3 DNA sequence: TGCGCCAGCAGCCGCTGGACTAGTAGCACAGATACGCAGTATTTT. Protein product: CASSRWTSSTDTQYF.